This entry lists 8 T cell receptor beta chains sequenced from one sample in a study of shared clonotypes between healthy human individuals. Here immunoSEQ multiplex PCR was the method, and the copy in TCRdb shows in-frame clones only, minus some. The sample comprises about 2.5 million clones, roughly 90% of which are singletons, and more than 0.35% rests with the top ten. The material sequenced was naive CD4+ T cells from PBMCs. Subset given: CD45RA+ positively selected. Receptors originate from a man aged 18 to 30 in good health. Some clones in this sample may be carry-over from other donors' samples.

This rearrangement joins TRBV29-1 to TRBJ1-1; no reliable D call. CDR3 length: 13 amino acids. Germline CDR1 is SQVTM and CDR2 is ANQGSEA. The V end was cut by 4 bases, the J end by 4 bases, with 13 bases between. DNA for the CDR3: TGCAGCGTTGCAGTTGGGTATGGCACTGAAGCTTTCTTT. This codes for CSVAVGYGTEAFF.

This sequence joins TRBV7-3 and TRBJ1-1; possible D gene TRBD1, 6 bases. Trimming pared 2 bases from V and 1 base from J, leaving 11 bases between. CDR3 size: 15 residues. Germline V gene sequence: CDR1 SGHTA, CDR2 FQGTGA. The CDR3 here is CASSLRAGANTEAFF. CDR3 coding DNA: TGTGCCAGCAGCTTACGCGCGGGGGCGAACACTGAAGCTTTCTTT.

This sequence joins TRBV7-2 and TRBJ2-7; weak D call: TRBD1 (5 bases). The CDR3 spans 15 residues. The V and J ends lost 4 bases and 5 bases respectively, with 18 bases between them. In germline, CDR1 is SGHTA, CDR2 FQGNSA. CDR3 sequence reads: CASSSYVQGRNEQYF. DNA for the CDR3: TGTGCCAGCAGCTCTTACGTCCAGGGCCGCAACGAGCAGTACTTC.

This clone has only a few counts. CDR3 amino acids: CASSYDWLQPQHF. In DNA, the CDR3 is TGTGCCAGCAGTTACGACTGGTTACAGCCCCAGCATTTT. The V and J genes are TRBV6-7 and TRBJ1-5; D not certain. TRBV6-7 qualifies as an ORF whose function is uncertain. With 2 bases removed from V and 7 bases from J, the gap between germline ends came to 9 bases. This CDR3 contains 13 residues.

DNA for the CDR3: TGTGCCAGCAGCGCAGACAGGGGGCCAAATGAAAAACTGTTTTTT. It is translated as CASSADRGPNEKLFF. The V gene is TRBV5-6, the J gene TRBJ1-4; 10 positions agree with TRBD1. The CDR3 totals 15 residues. The V gene end was trimmed by 4 bases and the J gene end by 5 bases; junction bases not matched to a gene: 5. In germline, CDR1 is SGHDT, CDR2 YYEEEE. The whole variable domain, filled in from reference TRBV5-6 and TRBJ1-4, reads DAGVTQSPTHLIKTRGQQVTLRCSPKSGHDTVSWYQQALGQGPQFIFQYYEEEERQRGNFPDRFSGHQFPNYSSELNVNALLLGDSALYLCASSADRGPNEKLFFGSGTQLSVL.

V is TRBV30 and J is TRBJ2-3, with a tentative D call TRBD1 (5 bases). Germline V gene lookup returns CDR1 GTSNPN and CDR2 SVGIG (reference sequence). V shed 2 bases and J shed 12 bases, with 21 bases lying between them. The CDR3 covers 14 residues. CDR3 in DNA: TGTGCCTGGAGTTACGCCGCAGGGTCCATAGAACAGTATTTT. Residues: CAWSYAAGSIEQYF. The whole variable domain, remainder taken from reference TRBV30 and TRBJ2-3, is SQTIHQWPATLVQPVGSPLSLECTVEGTSNPNLYWYRQAAGRGLQLLFYSVGIGQISSEVPQNLSASRPQDRQFILSSKKLLLSDSGFYLCAWSYAAGSIEQYFGPGTRLTVL.

In regard to this clone: This CDR3 is also generated by other DNA sequences in the sample. This chain uses TRBV28 with TRBJ1-5; tentative D call: TRBD1 (6 bases). The ends were cut back, 2 bases at V and 6 bases at J, with 11 bases in the middle. This CDR3 region has 14 residues. Germline V gene data show CDR1 as MDHEN and CDR2 as SYDVKM. CDR3 region: CASSLQGGGQPQHF. For the CDR3, the DNA is TGTGCCAGCAGTTTACAGGGAGGGGGTCAGCCCCAGCATTTT.

The chain is built from TRBV5-4 and TRBJ2-5; 7 bases map to TRBD2. The J call may be mistaken, given a closer DNA end match to TRBJ2-7. Germline-derived CDR1 and CDR2 are SGHNT and YYREEE (reference sequence). There are 16 residues in the CDR3. CDR3 amino acids: CASSSPGVAGTYEQYF. In nucleotides, the CDR3 is TGTGCCAGCAGCTCCCCTGGAGTAGCGGGTACCTACGAGCAGTACTTC.